A single sample gave rise to the 20 T cell receptor beta chains below, sequenced in a study of beta chain features in type 1 diabetes. The entirety of the isolated RNA underwent reverse transcription, so expressed TCRB transcripts were sequenced. Assay: immunoSEQ multiplex PCR; the TCRdb copy retains only in-frame clones and omits some. In the table there are 310,000 or so clones, around 8% of which are singletons. The sequenced sample consisted of central memory CD4+ T cells from blood. The receptors stem from a woman between 18 and 30 years old in good health.

CDR3 in DNA: TGTGCCAGCAGCTTAGTAGGGGGCGCGGCCACTGAAGCTTTCTTT. It specifies CASSLVGGAATEAFF. V usage is TRBV5-6 and J usage is TRBJ1-1, with 7 bases identical to TRBD1. This CDR3 comprises 15 residues. V gave up 2 bases and J gave up 4 bases; unmatched junction bases: 8. Germline CDR1 reads SGHDT; CDR2 reads YYEEEE.

The chain links TRBV11-1 to TRBJ2-6; 10 positions match TRBD1. The ends lost 6 bases at V and 2 bases at J; junction bases unmatched: 1. CDR3 length: 15 amino acids. Germline V lookup: CDR1 SGHAT, CDR2 FQDESV (reference sequence). The DNA for the CDR3 is TGTGCCAGCAGGACAGGGGGCGCTGGGGCCAACGTCCTGACTTTC. Translation gives CASRTGGAGANVLTF.

The V gene is TRBV29-1, the J gene TRBJ2-5; D is possibly TRBD1 (6 bases). The CDR3 extends over 14 amino acids. V lost 7 bases, J lost 2 bases, and 17 bases lay in between. CDR1 and CDR2 (germline): SQVTM, ANQGSEA. The CDR3 nucleotides read TGCAGCGCTCAAATACAGGGTCAACAAGAGACCCAGTACTTC. Translation gives CSAQIQGQQETQYF.

The CDR3 nucleotides read TGTGCCAGCATCTCGTGGGACAGGGCCCACGAGCAGTACTTC. Amino acid sequence: CASISWDRAHEQYF. The chain couples TRBV28 to TRBJ2-7, with 9 bases lining up with TRBD1. The V segment lost 7 bases and the J segment 5 bases; nucleotides outside the gene matches: 9. This CDR3 is 14 amino acids long. Germline CDR1 reads MDHEN; CDR2 reads SYDVKM. Using reference TRBV28 and TRBJ2-7 for the parts outside the CDR3, the full variable domain is DVKVTQSSRYLVKRTGEKVFLECVQDMDHENMFWYRQDPGLGLRLIYFSYDVKMKEKGDIPEGYSVSREKKERFSLILESASTNQTSMYLCASISWDRAHEQYFGPGTRLTVT.

The chain links TRBV2 to TRBJ2-2, with D perhaps being TRBD1 or TRBD2 (5 bases each). This CDR3 region has 14 residues. V lost 8 bases and J 5 bases, leaving 15 bases between the germline ends. CDR1 is SNHLY, CDR2 FYNNEI, per germline. The CDR3 DNA is TGTGCCAGCCGTCCGGGACCGGGGACCGGGGAGCTGTTTTTT. Its protein product is CASRPGPGTGELFF.

This clone came up a few times. The CDR3: CASSEEADTQYF. The CDR3 region has the DNA TGCGCCAGCAGTGAGGAGGCAGATACGCAGTATTTT. The rearrangement uses TRBV10-2 and TRBJ2-3; D call uncertain. Germline lookup yields CDR1 WSHSY and CDR2 SAAADI. Trimming removed 2 bases from V and 4 bases from J, with 4 bases in between. The CDR3 loop spans 12 amino acids.

This clone was seen ten or more times. The rearrangement joins TRBV10-3 to TRBJ2-2; 7 bases agree with TRBD1. CDR1 is ENHRY, CDR2 SYGVKD, per germline. CDR3 length: 14 residues. V was clipped by 6 bases and J by 2 bases; unmatched bases: 3. The CDR3 coding sequence is TGTGCCATCAGGGGGGACAGCAACACCGGGGAGCTGTTTTTT. As protein: CAIRGDSNTGELFF.

This clone was found a few times. The V and J genes are TRBV18 and TRBJ2-7, with D perhaps assigned TRBD1 or TRBD2 (5 bases each). CDR3 size: 13 residues. The germline V gene encodes CDR1 KGHSH and CDR2 LQKENI. V dropped 3 bases and J dropped 1 base, with 7 bases sitting between them. CDR3 region: CASSPGRSYEQYF. In nucleotides, the CDR3 is TGTGCCAGCTCACCGGGACGTTCCTACGAGCAGTACTTC.

This clone came up a few times. The genes are TRBV21-1 and TRBJ2-7; TRBD1, as called in the table, went unchecked against the DNA. TRBV21-1 is reported as a pseudogene. The CDR3 totals 17 residues. In DNA, the CDR3 is TGTGCCAGCAGCAAAGAAGGAAGACAGGGGGTCTCCTACGAGCAGTACTTC. This encodes CASSKEGRQGVSYEQYF.

V gene TRBV2 combines with J gene TRBJ1-5; the D is unclear. The CDR3 runs to 13 residues. Per the germline V gene, CDR1 is SNHLY and CDR2 is FYNNEI. Trimming removed 6 bases at V and 4 bases at J, with 10 bases between. CDR3 residues: CASRVLENQPQHF. CDR3 bases: TGTGCCAGCAGAGTGCTAGAGAATCAGCCCCAGCATTTT.

This chain connects TRBV7-9 to TRBJ2-7; no clear D. Trimming shortened V by 1 base and J by 7 bases, and 8 bases separated the two germline ends. Germline CDR1 is SEHNR and CDR2 is FQNEAQ (reference sequence). This CDR3 has 12 amino acids. The CDR3 DNA sequence: TGTGCCAGCAGCTTAGATGGGCGGGAGCAGTACTTC. Its translation is CASSLDGREQYF.

This chain links TRBV4-1 with TRBJ2-5; 7 bases fit TRBD2. There are 18 residues in the CDR3. V shed 0 bases, J shed 5 bases, and the junction held 15 bases outside the gene matches. Germline V gene sequence: CDR1 MGHRA, CDR2 YSYEKL. The CDR3 DNA is TGCGCCAGCAGCCAAGATCATGAGGGCGGGAGCTTGGGGGAGACCCAGTACTTC. Its protein product is CASSQDHEGGSLGETQYF.

This clone appeared a few times. The chain joins TRBV6-6 to TRBJ2-1, with a weak D call TRBD1 (5 bases). The CDR3 extends over 14 amino acids. Germline values: CDR1 MNHNY, CDR2 SVGAGI (reference sequence). V lost 6 bases and J 0 bases, leaving 9 bases between the germline ends. The CDR3 sequence: CASSYRSSYNEQFF. CDR3 coding DNA: TGTGCCAGCAGCTACAGGAGCTCCTACAATGAGCAGTTCTTC.

This clone was recorded at least ten times. This chain links TRBV7-9 with TRBJ1-5; maybe TRBD1 (5 bases). Trimming cost V 3 bases and J 5 bases, with 11 bases left between them. The CDR3 is 14 amino acids. Germline V gene sequence: CDR1 SEHNR, CDR2 FQNEAQ (reference sequence). CDR3 amino acids: CASSFTGVDQPQHF. The CDR3 DNA sequence: TGTGCCAGCAGCTTCACGGGGGTAGATCAGCCCCAGCATTTT.

The chain has TRBV9 and TRBJ2-2; no reliable D call. Germline V gives CDR1 SGDLS, CDR2 YYNGEE. V gave up 2 bases and J gave up 17 bases, with 19 bases separating them. This CDR3 spans 13 amino acids. In nucleotides, the CDR3 is TGTGCCAGCAGCGTCGGTCGTCGGTGTGACTGTTTTTTT. Translated: CASSVGRRCDCFF.

Note on this clone: This could be a read error, since a much larger clone is one nucleotide away. CDR3 nucleotides: TGTGCCAGCAGCTTGGAGGATACGCAGTATTTT. This gives the protein CASSLEDTQYF. The V call is TRBV5-5, the J call TRBJ2-3; D gene unclear. Per the germline V gene, CDR1 is SGHKS and CDR2 is YYEKEE (reference sequence). The CDR3 covers 11 residues. V was shortened by 0 bases and J by 6 bases, with 2 bases between the two germline ends.

This clone occurred many times. The V call is TRBV6-5, the J call TRBJ2-5; D call uncertain. Trimming pared 6 bases from V and 5 bases from J, leaving 13 bases between. CDR1 MNHEY and CDR2 SVGAGI come from the germline V gene. The CDR3 contains 13 residues. The CDR3 reads CASRLLPRETQYF. In nucleotides, the CDR3 is TGTGCCAGCAGGCTACTCCCACGGGAGACCCAGTACTTC.

In this sample, this clone turned up a few times. The V gene is TRBV9, the J gene TRBJ2-1, with 7 bases fitting TRBD2. Germline V gene data show CDR1 as SGDLS and CDR2 as YYNGEE. This CDR3 comprises 15 residues. The V and J ends lost 4 bases and 6 bases, in that order; junction bases with no gene match: 10. The CDR3 loop is CASSTSAGIPNEQFF. DNA for the CDR3: TGTGCCAGCAGCACCTCAGCGGGAATCCCCAATGAGCAGTTCTTC.

J is TRBJ2-5 and V is TRBV5-4; 11 bases are shared with TRBD2. Trimming cost V 0 bases and J 1 base; bases outside gene matches: 2. There are 16 residues in the CDR3. Germline CDR1 reads SGHNT; CDR2 reads YYREEE (reference sequence). The DNA for the CDR3 is TGTGCCAGCAGCTTGGGGGGACTAGCGGCCCAAGAGACCCAGTACTTC. As protein: CASSLGGLAAQETQYF.

This clone was found a few times. The chain carries TRBV25-1 and TRBJ2-5; D is possibly TRBD2 (6 bases). The CDR3 consists of 18 residues. Trimming took 4 bases from V and 2 from J, leaving 23 bases between them. The V gene's germline CDR1 is MGHDK and CDR2 SYGVNS. CDR3 in DNA: TGTGCCAGCAGTGCACCGGGCCGATCAGTCGGGAGTCAAGAGACCCAGTACTTC. Translating it yields CASSAPGRSVGSQETQYF.